This T cell receptor (beta chain) was sequenced during a study of cytomegalovirus exposure and HLA in healthy donors. This clone occurred once. PCR used 60 Vbeta primers and 13 Jbeta primers. Sequencing used immunoSEQ multiplex PCR; TCRdb keeps in-frame clones, though not all of them. The repertoire holds 150,000 to 200,000 clones, with 70% to 80% as singletons. The origin of this receptor is a woman in her forties or fifties in good health and CMV-seronegative. The specimen was PBMCs.

CDR3 coding DNA: TGTGCCAGCGGTCCAAAGCGGGGGGACACAGATACGCAGTATTTT. This sequence encodes CASGPKRGDTDTQYF. This sequence joins TRBV6-6 and TRBJ2-3, with 9 bases matching TRBD2. This CDR3 is 15 amino acids long. The germline CDR1 and CDR2 sequences are MNHNY and SVGAGI (reference sequence). V trimming: 8 bases; J trimming: 2 bases; junction bases outside the gene matches: 8.